The rows below give T cell receptor beta chains drawn from one sample of a study of T cell responses to AZD1222 COVID-19 vaccine. Repertoires were generated with immunoSEQ multiplex PCR, while TCRdb's copy carries only in-frame clones and drops some. The sample lists about 130,000 clones; roughly 88% were seen once. Sequencing was performed on peripheral blood, taken on day 0 of AZD1222 vaccination. These TCRs come from an adult in good health. Each CDR3 is given with its conserved first and last residue.

j_gene | v_gene | CDR3aa
TRBJ2-7 | TRBV2 | CASRANSGSSYEQYF
TRBJ2-1 | TRBV10-2 | CASSRAGVYNEQFF
TRBJ1-4 | TRBV5-1 | CASSKDRFFSTNEKLFF
TRBJ2-7 | TRBV6-7 | CASSYSTGNRENSYEQYF
TRBJ2-7 | TRBV4-1 | CASSQGQGQIYEQYF
TRBJ2-3 | TRBV10-3 | CAIMQGPSTDTQYF
TRBJ1-4 | TRBV30 | CAWSVREKLFF
TRBJ1-1 | TRBV28 | CASSLSQGSNTEAFF
TRBJ2-1 | TRBV5-6 | CASSLSLRQLSYNEQFF
TRBJ1-4 | TRBV11-2 | CASSGQVNEKLFF
TRBJ1-1 | TRBV6-5 | CASNSQGGTEAFF
TRBJ1-6 | TRBV27 | CASSSTGYGSPLHF
TRBJ1-5 | TRBV7-9 | CASSRKGSSNQPQHF
TRBJ2-3 | TRBV5-1 | CASSLELAGGPDTQYF
TRBJ2-3 | TRBV6-4 | CASSPNPGQGADTQYF
TRBJ1-2 | TRBV5-8 | CASSSEQGGGGYTF
TRBJ1-2 | TRBV6-2/TRBV6-3 | CASSYTDIYGYTF
TRBJ1-3 | TRBV6-6 | CASSAQIGNSGNTIYF
TRBJ1-1 | TRBV5-6 | CASSWDRGLNTEAFF
TRBJ1-4 | TRBV28 | CASNLDRATNEKLFF
TRBJ2-1 | TRBV27 | CASSLSLGTSHNEQFF
TRBJ1-1 | TRBV6-4 | CASRGQPNTEAFF
TRBJ2-5 | TRBV6-2/TRBV6-3 | CASSSGTSGGETQYF
TRBJ2-3 | TRBV6-5 | CASSRDRGYTDTQYF
TRBJ1-2 | TRBV24-1 | CATSDGRYGYTF